This TCR beta chain came from a study of T cell responses to AZD1222 COVID-19 vaccine. Study results and caveats: Only a handful of AZD1222 recipients, five to seven in all, had baseline seropositivity. Nearly half of spike-specific TCRs reportedly target unmutated variant regions.

Method: immunoSEQ multiplex PCR; TCRdb's copy keeps in-frame clones and lacks some. The sample lists about 200,000 clones; around nine tenths were seen once. Trimming removed 1 base from V and 2 bases from J; junction bases left unmatched: 5. The CDR3 is 16 residues long. Germline assignment: CDR1 SGHRS and CDR2 YFSETQ. To note about this clone: The antigen is unknown.

The sequencing used peripheral blood, collected on day 0 of AZD1222 vaccination. V usage is TRBV5-1 and J usage is TRBJ2-3, with TRBD1 matching over 9 bases. The sequence was collected from an adult in good health. The CDR3: CASSLNGQGTTDTQYF. The CDR3 bases are TGCGCCAGCAGCTTGAACGGACAGGGGACCACAGATACGCAGTATTTT.